This T cell receptor beta chain was sequenced for a study of T cell changes during pregnancy in multiple sclerosis. Produced via immunoSEQ multiplex PCR; TCRdb's table is partial and in-frame only. The data hold roughly 97,000 clones, with about nine tenths observed a single time. With V trimmed by 6 bases and J by 4 bases, 7 bases remained unmatched. The CDR3 loop spans 15 amino acids. Germline CDR1 and CDR2: MNHNS and SASEGT. The sequence was collected from a female donor in good health, enrolled as a control in a pregnancy study. The V and J genes are TRBV6-1 and TRBJ1-4; 8 bases are shared with TRBD1. Here the sequenced sample was peripheral blood, taken in the second trimester of pregnancy. Here the CDR3 reads CASRPTGENNEKLFF. The CDR3 DNA sequence: TGTGCCAGCAGGCCGACAGGGGAGAATAATGAAAAACTGTTTTTT.